The 28 T cell receptor beta chains below come from one sample, sequenced in a study of blood T cell repertoires in COVID-19. The table came from immunoSEQ multiplex PCR; TCRdb's copy has only in-frame clones and leaves some out. The data hold some 83,000 clones, with about 83% observed a single time. The sequencing sample was made of peripheral blood. Receptors originate from a man in his fifties or sixties with acute or convalescent COVID-19.

The chain uses TRBV6-6 and TRBJ2-7, with D perhaps matching TRBD2 (6 bases). CDR1 and CDR2 (germline): MNHNY, SVGAGI (reference sequence). Between the trimmed V and J ends, which lost 3 bases and 3 bases, there was a span of 15 bases. The CDR3 contains 15 residues. CDR3 nucleotides: TGTGCCAGCAGTTATCTTCAGACGGGAGACTACGAGCAGTACTTC. As protein: CASSYLQTGDYEQYF.

The sample holds one count of this clone. V is TRBV10-3 and J is TRBJ2-3, with D hard to call. Germline loops: CDR1 ENHRY, CDR2 SYGVKD. Trimming stripped 3 bases from V and 0 bases from J, with 13 bases between. CDR3 size: 16 residues. In DNA, the CDR3 is TGTGCCATCAGTGAAATGCGGTTGGAGAGCACAGATACGCAGTATTTT. Translated, it gives CAISEMRLESTDTQYF.

V is TRBV9 and J is TRBJ2-1; 12 bases map to TRBD2. With 4 bases clipped from V and 10 bases from J, the junction kept 9 bases outside the gene matches. The CDR3 covers 15 residues. Germline V lookup: CDR1 SGDLS, CDR2 YYNGEE. CDR3 sequence (DNA): TGTGCCAGCAGCACGACTAGCGGGAGCTCGGGAGAGCAGTTCTTC. It is translated as CASSTTSGSSGEQFF. The full variable domain, its missing parts supplied by reference TRBV9 and TRBJ2-1, is DSGVTQTPKHLITATGQRVTLRCSPRSGDLSVYWYQQSLDQGLQFLIQYYNGEERAKGNILERFSAQQFPDLHSELNLSSLELGDSALYFCASSTTSGSSGEQFFGPGTRLTVL.

The V gene is TRBV6-5, the J gene TRBJ1-1, with TRBD1 as a possible D gene (5 bases). From germline, CDR1 is MNHEY and CDR2 SVGAGI. The V end lost 5 bases, the J end lost 4 bases, and 14 bases lay between the germline ends. The CDR3 contains 14 residues. DNA for the CDR3: TGTGCCAGCAGTCGCCCCGGGGGGGGCACTGAAGCTTTCTTT. Its translation is CASSRPGGGTEAFF.

The chain joins TRBV30 to TRBJ1-1, with 8 bases that match TRBD1. V lost 3 bases to trimming and J lost 3 bases; unmatched junction nucleotides: 3. The CDR3 is made up of 13 amino acids. Germline V CDR1 and CDR2: GTSNPN, SVGIG (reference sequence). CDR3 bases: TGTGCCTGGAGGTTACAGGGGGACACTGAAGCTTTCTTT. It codes for CAWRLQGDTEAFF.

The genes are TRBV19 and TRBJ1-1; no reliable D call. V lost 9 bases and J 3 bases, leaving 14 bases between the germline ends. Per the germline V gene, CDR1 is LNHDA and CDR2 is SQIVND (reference sequence). The CDR3 is 13 amino acids. CDR3 protein: CASRGLGDTEAFF. In DNA form, the CDR3 reads TGTGCCAGCCGGGGTCTCGGGGACACTGAAGCTTTCTTT.

This clone has only a few counts. The chain uses TRBV9 and TRBJ2-7; 9 nucleotides match TRBD1. V was pared by 1 base and J by 5 bases, with 1 base of the junction left unmatched. The V gene's germline CDR1 is SGDLS and CDR2 YYNGEE. CDR3 length: 13 residues. CDR3 region: CASSVTGGDEQYF. For the CDR3, the DNA is TGTGCCAGCAGCGTAACAGGGGGCGACGAGCAGTACTTC.

The rearrangement joins TRBV28 to TRBJ2-5, with 7 bases identical to TRBD2. CDR1 is MDHEN and CDR2 is SYDVKM in the germline V gene. CDR3 length equals 13 residues. Losses at the gene ends were 8 bases for V and 5 bases for J; bases not matched to a gene: 8. This CDR3 is CASRAARGETQYF. For the CDR3, the DNA is TGTGCCAGCCGAGCGGCGCGGGGGGAGACCCAGTACTTC.

The chain uses TRBV6-2 or TRBV6-3 and TRBJ1-3, with 9 bases lining up with TRBD1. Germline V lookup: CDR1 MNHEY, CDR2 SVGEGT. This CDR3 has 17 amino acids. Trimming cost V 6 bases and J 0 bases; bases outside gene matches: 9. For the CDR3, the DNA is TGTGCCAGCAGCCCGGGACAGGGTGGAATCTCTGGAAACACCATATATTTT. Its translation is CASSPGQGGISGNTIYF.

This chain joins TRBV19 and TRBJ1-6; no reliable D call. Germline CDR1 is LNHDA and CDR2 is SQIVND (reference sequence). Trimming left V 6 bases short and J 9 bases short, with 12 bases between. CDR3 length equals 13 residues. CDR3: CASSPPSGSPLHF. As DNA, the CDR3 is TGTGCCAGTAGCCCCCCGTCGGGTTCACCCCTCCACTTT.

This chain links TRBV7-8 with TRBJ2-7, with D possibly matching TRBD1 (7 bases). The CDR3 length is 15 residues. V lost 1 base and J lost 1, with 11 bases in between. The germline V gene encodes CDR1 SGHVS and CDR2 FQNEAQ. Here the CDR3 reads CASSLGGTASYEQYF. As DNA, the CDR3 is TGTGCCAGCAGCTTAGGCGGGACAGCTTCCTACGAGCAGTACTTC.

V and J are TRBV5-1 and TRBJ2-2; 8 nucleotides line up with TRBD2. The V and J ends lost 0 bases and 6 bases, in that order; junction bases with no gene match: 10. The CDR3 consists of 17 residues. Looked up from germline, CDR1 is SGHRS and CDR2 is YFSETQ. The CDR3 nucleotides read TGCGCCAGCAGCTTGGGTACCGGGGGGGCCACTGCCGGGGAGCTGTTTTTT. Its translation: CASSLGTGGATAGELFF.

The chain links TRBV7-9 to TRBJ2-3, with 9 nucleotides matching TRBD2. The CDR3 runs to 16 residues. Trimming removed 0 bases from V and 1 base from J; junction bases left unmatched: 2. Germline V gives CDR1 SEHNR, CDR2 FQNEAQ (reference sequence). The CDR3 DNA reads TGTGCCAGCAGCTTAGCGCGGACTAGCGGCACAGATACGCAGTATTTT. It specifies CASSLARTSGTDTQYF.

In this sample, this clone turned up once. This rearrangement joins TRBV27 to TRBJ2-3; 10 positions agree with TRBD2. The ends lost 8 bases at V and 5 bases at J; junction bases unmatched: 16. The CDR3 loop spans 17 amino acids. Germline V gene sequence: CDR1 MNHEY, CDR2 SMNVEV (reference sequence). In DNA, the CDR3 is TGTGCCAGCCCGGCTGGGGCTAGCGGGAGCCGGTTAGATACGCAGTATTTT. Encoded protein: CASPAGASGSRLDTQYF.

This clone occurred once. The chain employs TRBV5-6 and TRBJ2-3; 9 positions match TRBD1. Losses at the gene ends were 4 bases for V and 5 bases for J; bases not matched to a gene: 8. Germline CDR1 SGHDT, CDR2 YYEEEE. The CDR3 extends over 15 amino acids. CDR3 protein: CASSPGTGNLDTQYF. The CDR3 region has the DNA TGTGCCAGCAGCCCTGGGACAGGGAATTTAGATACGCAGTATTTT.

The chain links TRBV4-3 to TRBJ2-7; TRBD2 is a possible D gene (7 bases). The CDR3 is made up of 15 amino acids. The germline V gene has CDR1 LGHNA and CDR2 YSLEER. Trimming left V 1 base short and J 3 bases short, with 13 bases between. The CDR3 sequence is CASSQGEGVGYEQYF. Here the CDR3 DNA reads TGCGCCAGCAGCCAAGGGGAGGGGGTAGGCTACGAGCAGTACTTC.

The rearrangement links TRBV23-1 to TRBJ1-2, with a weak D call TRBD1 (5 bases). TRBV23-1 has ORF status, its function being uncertain. The V gene lost 0 bases and the J gene lost 3 bases, with 17 bases spanning the gap. The CDR3 has 17 residues. The CDR3 DNA reads as TGCGCCAGCAGTCAATCGGAGGGACGGAGAAGGGACTATGGCTACACCTTC. Protein product: CASSQSEGRRRDYGYTF.

The V and J genes are TRBV6-2 or TRBV6-3 and TRBJ2-2, with D maybe TRBD2 (5 bases). The CDR3 loop spans 16 amino acids. Trimming cost V 2 bases and J 3 bases, with 13 bases left between them. In germline, CDR1 is MNHEY, CDR2 SVGEGT. CDR3 sequence (DNA): TGTGCCAGCAGTTACGCTGCGGGCACGTACACCGGGGAGCTGTTTTTT. Translation gives CASSYAAGTYTGELFF.

J is TRBJ2-3 and V is TRBV11-2, with 7 bases fitting TRBD1. This CDR3 has 15 residues. Unmatched junction bases numbered 6, after V lost 2 bases and J lost 4 bases. CDR1 and CDR2 (germline): SGHAT, FQNNGV. CDR3 DNA sequence: TGTGCCAGCAGCTTATACAGGGGTGTTGCAGATACGCAGTATTTT. It translates to CASSLYRGVADTQYF.

This chain uses TRBV4-1 with TRBJ2-1, with 7 bases aligning to TRBD1. The V and J ends lost 2 bases and 7 bases, in that order; junction bases with no gene match: 8. The CDR3 is 15 amino acids. Germline values: CDR1 MGHRA, CDR2 YSYEKL. CDR3 loop: CASSQQGDSSNEQFF. The DNA of the CDR3 is TGCGCCAGCAGCCAACAGGGGGACAGCTCTAATGAGCAGTTCTTC.

The chain combines TRBV2 with TRBJ1-5; the D gene is possibly TRBD1 (5 bases). Germline CDR1 reads SNHLY; CDR2 reads FYNNEI. The V gene lost 10 bases and the J gene lost 2 bases, with 18 bases spanning the gap. This CDR3 contains 15 residues. This CDR3 is CATDDTGGGNQPQHF. The DNA for the CDR3 is TGTGCCACCGACGACACAGGTGGAGGCAATCAGCCCCAGCATTTT.

Remarks on this clone: The same CDR3 arises from other DNA sequences in this sample as well. The CDR3 bases are TGTGCCAGCAGCACTCGGCGGGGGGGCCACGAGCAGTACTTC. It encodes CASSTRRGGHEQYF. The rearrangement uses TRBV7-2 and TRBJ2-7; 9 bases align to TRBD2. This CDR3 contains 14 residues. Looked up from germline, CDR1 is SGHTA and CDR2 is FQGNSA. With V trimmed by 5 bases and J by 5 bases, 7 bases remained unmatched.

This chain uses TRBV7-9 with TRBJ2-3; 11 bases align to TRBD1. Per the germline V gene, CDR1 is SEHNR and CDR2 is FQNEAQ (reference sequence). CDR3 length: 15 amino acids. Trimming at V came to 5 bases and at J to 4 bases, leaving 5 bases not matched to a gene. The CDR3 bases are TGTGCCAGCAGCAAGGGACAGGGGGAGGCAGATACGCAGTATTTT. Amino acid sequence: CASSKGQGEADTQYF.

The V and J genes are TRBV19 and TRBJ1-3; D not resolved. V was trimmed by 0 bases and J by 2 bases, leaving 11 bases between them. The CDR3 contains 16 residues. Per the germline V gene, CDR1 is LNHDA and CDR2 is SQIVND (reference sequence). DNA of the CDR3: TGTGCCAGTAGTATAGATCTGTCGGGAGCTGGAAACACCATATATTTT. Translating gives CASSIDLSGAGNTIYF.

V usage is TRBV7-2 and J usage is TRBJ1-3, with D tentatively TRBD1 (5 bases). V lost 10 bases, J lost 0 bases, and 10 bases lay in between. The CDR3 totals 13 residues. CDR1 and CDR2 (germline): SGHTA, FQGNSA. The CDR3 bases are TGTGCCACCGGACATTACTCTGGAAACACCATATATTTT. Protein: CATGHYSGNTIYF.

V usage is TRBV10-1 and J usage is TRBJ2-7; a weak D match, TRBD2 (6 bases). The germline gives CDR1 WNHNN, CDR2 SYGVQD (reference sequence). V lost 6 bases to trimming and J lost 6 bases, with 15 bases between them. The CDR3 has 13 residues. Here the CDR3 reads CASSPGTASEQYF. Here the CDR3 DNA reads TGCGCCAGCAGCCCCGGGACTGCCAGCGAGCAGTACTTC.

The CDR3 bases are TGTGCCAGTAGTATGGACAGGGTTCGTACCACTGAAGCTTTCTTT. This encodes CASSMDRVRTTEAFF. This chain links TRBV19 with TRBJ1-1; TRBD1 agrees at 8 bases. The CDR3 has 15 amino acids. From germline, CDR1 is LNHDA and CDR2 SQIVND (reference sequence). Trimming removed 3 bases from V and 4 bases from J; junction bases left unmatched: 7.

The gene calls are TRBV30 and TRBJ2-7; TRBD1 matches 7 bases. Trimming removed 5 bases from V and 4 bases from J; junction bases left unmatched: 8. Germline V CDR1 and CDR2: GTSNPN, SVGIG (reference sequence). The CDR3 has 13 residues. The CDR3 is CAWAGAGGYEQYF. CDR3 bases: TGTGCCTGGGCCGGTGCAGGGGGATACGAGCAGTACTTC.